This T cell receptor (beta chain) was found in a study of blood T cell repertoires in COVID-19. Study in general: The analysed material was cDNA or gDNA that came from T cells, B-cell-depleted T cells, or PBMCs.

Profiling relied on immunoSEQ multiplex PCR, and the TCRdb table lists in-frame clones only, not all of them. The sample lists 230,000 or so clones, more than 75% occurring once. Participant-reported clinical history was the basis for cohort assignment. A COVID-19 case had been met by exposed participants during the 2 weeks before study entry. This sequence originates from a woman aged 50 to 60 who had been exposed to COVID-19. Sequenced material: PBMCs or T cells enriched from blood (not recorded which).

The chain's CDR3 is CASSPTFGSYNEQFF. The CDR3 nucleotides are TGTGCCAGCAGCCCAACATTTGGCTCCTACAATGAGCAGTTCTTC. J is TRBJ2-1 and V is TRBV28; no reliable D call. Looked up from germline, CDR1 is MDHEN and CDR2 is SYDVKM. This CDR3 is built from 15 residues. The germline V and J ends were trimmed by 6 bases and 0 bases, with 12 bases remaining between them. The whole variable domain, filled in from reference TRBV28 and TRBJ2-1, reads DVKVTQSSRYLVKRTGEKVFLECVQDMDHENMFWYRQDPGLGLRLIYFSYDVKMKEKGDIPEGYSVSREKKERFSLILESASTNQTSMYLCASSPTFGSYNEQFFGPGTRLTVL.